This passage covers 3 T cell receptor beta chains from one sample sequenced in a study of CD8 T cells in ankylosing spondylitis. TCRdb passed the 5' RACE reads through MiXCR, listing each CDR3 protein once. Found here are fewer than 180,000 distinct CDR3 sequences, 40% to 50% of them singletons; the top ten hold about 15%. Material for sequencing was synovial fluid, either unsorted or a sorted T cell fraction (not recorded which). The receptors were gathered from a male donor with ankylosing spondylitis.

This clonotype came up many times. The gene calls are TRBV6-2 or TRBV6-3 and TRBJ1-1; D is ambiguous. CDR1 and CDR2 from the germline V gene are MNHEY and SVGEGT. This CDR3 comprises 14 residues. V was cut by 2 bases and J by 5 bases, with 12 bases left in between. The CDR3 bases are TGTGCCAGCAGTTACGTGGCAGGAGAAACTGAAGCTTTCTTT. It yields the protein CASSYVAGETEAFF.

This clonotype was seen repeatedly, ten times or more. The chain has TRBV20-1 and TRBJ2-1; TRBD1 matches at 9 bases. The J segment lost 8 bases and the V segment lost 5 bases, leaving 10 bases of the junction unmatched. The CDR3 has 14 residues. Looked up from germline, CDR1 is DFQATT and CDR2 is SNEGSKA (reference sequence). The CDR3 protein is CSAGRDREVDEQFF. As DNA, the CDR3 is TGCAGTGCTGGCCGGGACAGGGAGGTCGATGAGCAGTTCTTC.

This clonotype has just a few counts. The V gene is TRBV10-3, the J gene TRBJ1-1; weak D call: TRBD1 (5 bases). V was cut by 9 bases and J by 0 bases, with 14 bases left in between. The CDR3 spans 14 residues. Germline V lookup: CDR1 ENHRY, CDR2 SYGVKD. The CDR3 sequence is CAIRPDSMNTEAFF. CDR3 DNA sequence: TGTGCCATTCGCCCCGACAGCATGAACACTGAAGCTTTCTTT.